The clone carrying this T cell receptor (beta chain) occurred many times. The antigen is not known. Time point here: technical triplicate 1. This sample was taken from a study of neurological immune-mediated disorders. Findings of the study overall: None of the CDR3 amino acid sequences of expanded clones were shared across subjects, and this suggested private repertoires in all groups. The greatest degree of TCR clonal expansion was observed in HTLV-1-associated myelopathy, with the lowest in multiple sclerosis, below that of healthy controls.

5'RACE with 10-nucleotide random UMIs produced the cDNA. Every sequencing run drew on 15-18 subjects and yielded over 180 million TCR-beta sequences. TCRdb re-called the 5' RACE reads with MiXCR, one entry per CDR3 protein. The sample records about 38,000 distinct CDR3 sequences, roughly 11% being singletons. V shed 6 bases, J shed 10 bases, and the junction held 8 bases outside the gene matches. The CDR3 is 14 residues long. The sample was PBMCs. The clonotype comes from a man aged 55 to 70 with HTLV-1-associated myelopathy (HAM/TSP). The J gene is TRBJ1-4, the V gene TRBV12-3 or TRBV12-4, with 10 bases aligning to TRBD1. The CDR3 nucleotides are TGTGCCAGCAGCCGCCTCGGACAGGGGGGAAAACTGTTTTTT. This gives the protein CASSRLGQGGKLFF.